The rows below give T cell receptor beta chains drawn from one sample of a study of T cell responses to AZD1222 COVID-19 vaccine. Here immunoSEQ multiplex PCR was the method, and the copy in TCRdb shows in-frame clones only, minus some. The data show 100,000 to 150,000 clones, 88% seen once. Sequences were derived from peripheral blood, sampled on day 0 of AZD1222 vaccination. These TCRs come from an adult in good health. CDR3s include the opening cysteine and the closing phenylalanine or tryptophan. Each record gives: D gene, clone size, V gene, J gene, CDR3 DNA, CDR3 protein. A D gene is named only where the DNA matches it firmly. Clone size is stated in some rows and not others, as once, few, many or a class when expanded.

D: TRBD1; size: NA; V: TRBV11-3; J: TRBJ1-6; DNA: TGTGCCAGCAGCCCTAGACAGGGGGGGAGTTCACCCCTCCACTTT; CDR3: CASSPRQGGSSPLHF
D: NA; size: NA; V: TRBV30; J: TRBJ1-5; DNA: TGTGCCTGGAGTGTCGACGCCCCGGGGGATCAGCCCCAGCATTTT; CDR3: CAWSVDAPGDQPQHF
D: TRBD2; size: NA; V: TRBV7-2; J: TRBJ2-5; DNA: TGTGCCAGCAGCTATAGCGGGGCGGGGGAGACCCAGTACTTC; CDR3: CASSYSGAGETQYF
D: TRBD1; size: NA; V: TRBV18; J: TRBJ1-4; DNA: TGTGCCAGCTCACCGAACATCACAGGGGGTCTGGGTGAAAAACTGTTTTTT; CDR3: CASSPNITGGLGEKLFF
D: NA; size: NA; V: TRBV18; J: TRBJ2-7; DNA: TGTGCCAGCTCACCAAGGACAGAGTACTCCTACGAGCAGTACTTC; CDR3: CASSPRTEYSYEQYF
D: NA; size: once; V: TRBV30; J: TRBJ1-6; DNA: TGTGCCTGGACCGAGAGCTCCTATAATTCACCCCTCCACTTT; CDR3: CAWTESSYNSPLHF
D: NA; size: NA; V: TRBV6-5; J: TRBJ1-2; DNA: TGTGCCAGCCGACTGCGAAGCTATGGCTACACCTTC; CDR3: CASRLRSYGYTF
D: NA; size: once; V: TRBV10-3; J: TRBJ2-5; DNA: TGTGCCACGAGAGTACCTATCGGGGAGACCCAGTACTTC; CDR3: CATRVPIGETQYF
D: NA; size: NA; V: TRBV19; J: TRBJ1-1; DNA: TGTGCCAGTAGTATAGTGTCGGGCCCGAACACTGAAGCTTTCTTT; CDR3: CASSIVSGPNTEAFF
D: TRBD2; size: NA; V: TRBV3-1/TRBV3-2; J: TRBJ2-5; DNA: TGTGCCAGCAGCCAAGAGACTAGCCTAGAGACCCAGTACTTC; CDR3: CASSQETSLETQYF
D: NA; size: few; V: TRBV6-2/TRBV6-3; J: TRBJ1-5; DNA: TGTGCCAGCAGTATCACAGATCCTAATCAGCCCCAGCATTTT; CDR3: CASSITDPNQPQHF
D: NA; size: NA; V: TRBV5-1; J: TRBJ2-5; DNA: TGCGCCAGCAGCCCAATGACACCCGGGGGTGAGACCCAGTACTTC; CDR3: CASSPMTPGGETQYF
D: NA; size: few; V: TRBV7-2; J: TRBJ2-1; DNA: TGTGCCAGCAGCTGGGGACTTTTCAATGAGCAGTTCTTC; CDR3: CASSWGLFNEQFF
D: NA; size: NA; V: TRBV15; J: TRBJ2-4; DNA: TGTGCCACCAGTTCTACGACGGTCATGAAAAACATTCAGTACTTC; CDR3: CATSSTTVMKNIQYF
D: TRBD1; size: NA; V: TRBV19; J: TRBJ1-4; DNA: TGTGCCAGTAGTATGGGGACAGCAACTAATGAAAAACTGTTTTTT; CDR3: CASSMGTATNEKLFF
D: TRBD2; size: once; V: TRBV7-2; J: TRBJ2-4; DNA: TGTGCCAGCAGCCCAGCGGGATCAGCCAAAAACATTCAGTACTTC; CDR3: CASSPAGSAKNIQYF
D: TRBD2; size: NA; V: TRBV10-3; J: TRBJ2-3; DNA: TGTGCCATCACGGGGGGGAACACAGATACGCAGTATTTT; CDR3: CAITGGNTDTQYF
D: NA; size: once; V: TRBV4-3; J: TRBJ1-1; DNA: TGCGCCAGCAGCCAAGTCACGCTTGTGCAGTCGATCGCTGAAGCTTTCTTT; CDR3: CASSQVTLVQSIAEAFF
D: TRBD1; size: few; V: TRBV7-2; J: TRBJ1-4; DNA: TGTGCCAGCAGCTTGTCCGGGACAGGGTCAACTAATGAAAAACTGTTTTTT; CDR3: CASSLSGTGSTNEKLFF
D: NA; size: NA; V: TRBV11-2; J: TRBJ1-2; DNA: TGTGCCAGCAGCTCGGGGACAAACTATGGCTACACCTTC; CDR3: CASSSGTNYGYTF
D: NA; size: NA; V: TRBV6-5; J: TRBJ2-3; DNA: TGTGCCAGCAGTCGTTTCAAGACAGATACGCAGTATTTT; CDR3: CASSRFKTDTQYF
D: NA; size: NA; V: TRBV3-1/TRBV3-2; J: TRBJ2-5; DNA: TGTGCCAGCAGCCAAGTCCCCCAAGAGACCCAGTACTTC; CDR3: CASSQVPQETQYF
D: TRBD2; size: NA; V: TRBV5-1; J: TRBJ2-1; DNA: TGCGCCAGCAGCCCTACTAGCGGGATCTACAATGAGCAGTTCTTC; CDR3: CASSPTSGIYNEQFF
D: NA; size: NA; V: TRBV29-1; J: TRBJ1-2; DNA: TGCAGCGTTGACGGGGGCAACTATGGCTACACCTTC; CDR3: CSVDGGNYGYTF
D: NA; size: NA; V: TRBV20-1; J: TRBJ2-7; DNA: TGCAGTGCTAGTGCCCTCTACGACTCGGGCGGGTACGAGCAGTACTTC; CDR3: CSASALYDSGGYEQYF
D: TRBD1; size: NA; V: TRBV19; J: TRBJ1-1; DNA: TGTGCCAGTAAGGGACAGGGAGGACGGACTGAAGCTTTCTTT; CDR3: CASKGQGGRTEAFF
D: NA; size: NA; V: TRBV19; J: TRBJ1-3; DNA: TGTGCCAGTAATCCCTCGCTGATGAGCTCTGGAAACACCATATATTTT; CDR3: CASNPSLMSSGNTIYF
D: NA; size: NA; V: TRBV6-5; J: TRBJ2-5; DNA: TGTGCCAGCAGCCCCGCGGCGGAGACCCAGTACTTC; CDR3: CASSPAAETQYF
D: NA; size: NA; V: TRBV7-2; J: TRBJ2-4; DNA: TGTGCCAGCAGCTTAGGTGGGGGGATTCAGTACTTC; CDR3: CASSLGGGIQYF
D: TRBD2; size: NA; V: TRBV11-2; J: TRBJ2-1; DNA: TGTGCCAGCAGCTTCTGGAGATCTAGCGGAGACAATGAGCAGTTCTTC; CDR3: CASSFWRSSGDNEQFF
D: TRBD1; size: NA; V: TRBV30; J: TRBJ1-2; DNA: TGTGCCTGGAAGAGCAGGGGGCTTCGGTATGGCTACACCTTC; CDR3: CAWKSRGLRYGYTF
D: NA; size: NA; V: TRBV19; J: TRBJ1-5; DNA: TGTGCCAGTAGTATTAGTTGGGGGGCAAGCAATCAGCCCCAGCATTTT; CDR3: CASSISWGASNQPQHF
D: NA; size: NA; V: TRBV19; J: TRBJ1-1; DNA: TGTGCCAGTAGTGCGTGGGCAGTCGAAGCTTTCTTT; CDR3: CASSAWAVEAFF
D: NA; size: NA; V: TRBV7-9; J: TRBJ1-1; DNA: TGTGCCAGCAGCTTAGAGGGGAACACTGAAGCTTTCTTT; CDR3: CASSLEGNTEAFF
D: NA; size: NA; V: TRBV19; J: TRBJ1-1; DNA: TGTGCCACCAAGATCCGGGAAATGAACACTGAAGCTTTCTTT; CDR3: CATKIREMNTEAFF
D: TRBD2; size: NA; V: TRBV12-5; J: TRBJ2-7; DNA: TGTGCTAGTGGTTCTCCGACGGGGGGTCCTACCTACGAGCAGTACTTC; CDR3: CASGSPTGGPTYEQYF
D: NA; size: NA; V: TRBV2; J: TRBJ2-1; DNA: TGTGCCAGCAGTGAACGCGGTTACTCCTACAATGAGCAGTTCTTC; CDR3: CASSERGYSYNEQFF
D: TRBD1; size: few; V: TRBV28; J: TRBJ1-3; DNA: TGTGCCAGCAGTTGGGGGGGACAGAGCTCTGGAAACACCATATATTTT; CDR3: CASSWGGQSSGNTIYF
D: TRBD2; size: NA; V: TRBV20-1; J: TRBJ2-1; DNA: TGCAGTGCTAGTAGCGCTAGCGGATTTAGTAATGAGCAGTTCTTC; CDR3: CSASSASGFSNEQFF
D: NA; size: NA; V: TRBV6-1; J: TRBJ1-6; DNA: TGTGCCAGCAGTGCCCCCGGGCCCGGGTTCCGCTCCTATAATTCACCCCTCCACTTT; CDR3: CASSAPGPGFRSYNSPLHF
D: NA; size: NA; V: TRBV10-3; J: TRBJ2-3; DNA: TGTGCCATCAGTGAGTCTAGGAGTAGCACAGATACGCAGTATTTT; CDR3: CAISESRSSTDTQYF
D: NA; size: NA; V: TRBV7-2; J: TRBJ1-2; DNA: TGTGCCAGCAGCTTAGACAGCTACTATGGCTACACCTTC; CDR3: CASSLDSYYGYTF
D: TRBD1; size: NA; V: TRBV6-2/TRBV6-3; J: TRBJ1-2; DNA: TGTGCCAGCAGCCCGACAGGGGGGCGTTTCTATGGCTACACCTTC; CDR3: CASSPTGGRFYGYTF
D: NA; size: NA; V: TRBV19; J: TRBJ1-5; DNA: TGTGCCAGTAGTCGAAGGGACCTCCCTGGACAGCCCCAGCATTTT; CDR3: CASSRRDLPGQPQHF
D: NA; size: NA; V: TRBV2; J: TRBJ1-6; DNA: TGTGCCAGCTTACCGGGATCTTATTCACCCCTCCACTTT; CDR3: CASLPGSYSPLHF
D: NA; size: NA; V: TRBV12-3/TRBV12-4; J: TRBJ1-2; DNA: TGTGCCAGCACCAAACAGGAGTACTATGGCTACACCTTC; CDR3: CASTKQEYYGYTF
D: NA; size: NA; V: TRBV5-1; J: TRBJ1-2; DNA: TGCGCCAGCAGCTTAATAGGGGATGGCTACACCTTC; CDR3: CASSLIGDGYTF
D: NA; size: NA; V: TRBV5-1; J: TRBJ1-4; DNA: TGCGCCAGCAGCCCTGGAACGGGAGGAGAAAAACTGTTTTTT; CDR3: CASSPGTGGEKLFF
D: NA; size: NA; V: TRBV4-1; J: TRBJ1-2; DNA: TGCGCCAGCAGCCAAGGTACTGGGGTTAACTATGGCTACACCTTC; CDR3: CASSQGTGVNYGYTF
D: TRBD1; size: NA; V: TRBV18; J: TRBJ1-1; DNA: TGTGCCAGCTCACCGGACAGGGTTGGGGCTTTCTTT; CDR3: CASSPDRVGAFF
D: NA; size: NA; V: TRBV11-2; J: TRBJ1-5; DNA: TGTGCCAGCAGCTTAACCCCCAATCAGCCCCAGCATTTT; CDR3: CASSLTPNQPQHF
D: NA; size: NA; V: TRBV24-1; J: TRBJ2-2; DNA: TGTGCCACCAGTGACACAACGGACGGGCCCACCGGGGAGCTGTTTTTT; CDR3: CATSDTTDGPTGELFF
D: TRBD1; size: NA; V: TRBV18; J: TRBJ1-2; DNA: TGTGCCAGCTCAAGTCAGGGGGAAGGCTACACCTTC; CDR3: CASSSQGEGYTF
D: NA; size: NA; V: TRBV7-9; J: TRBJ1-2; DNA: TGTGCCAGCAGCTTAATGGGAGGGAACTATGGCTACACCTTC; CDR3: CASSLMGGNYGYTF